This TCR beta chain was retrieved from a study of OX40 agonist ivuxolimab in advanced cancers. Some background on the complete study: The costimulatory receptor OX40 (CD134) was targeted by ivuxolimab, a fully human IgG2 agonistic monoclonal antibody. Intravenous ivuxolimab was administered to patients every 2 weeks at six dose levels: 0.01, 0.1, 0.3, 1.5, 3 and 10 mg/kg. Of the approximately 50 dose-escalation patients, hepatocellular carcinoma was present in about 20, melanoma in approximately 15, renal cell carcinoma in 9 and head and neck cancer in 9. A male proportion of 82.7% and a mean age of roughly 58 years, ranging from roughly 23 to 80, were recorded for the dose-escalation cohort. Patients were allowed to have had prior anti-PD-1, anti-PD-L1 or anti-CTLA-4 therapy, and roughly two fifths of the dose-escalation patients had been treated with checkpoint inhibitors. Three dose-escalation patients achieved partial responses, one with hepatocellular carcinoma and two with cutaneous melanoma. The point of sequencing TCRbeta in the periphery was to test whether ivuxolimab changed TCR sequence diversity and drove clonal T-cell expansion. The monotherapy dose-escalation portion (N ≈ 57 patients) of the phase I ivuxolimab trial is reported in the paper. Results and caveats for the whole study, not just this receptor: Antigen specificity was not determined for the clonally expanded peripheral T cells. Clonal expansion of both CD4+ and CD8+ blood T cells was observed from baseline to week 6 at doses 0.1 to 3.0 mg/kg. Low levels of normalized T-cell clonal expansion were also seen in some patients who did not respond. After ivuxolimab, CD8+ T cells had more expanded clones than CD4+ T cells on average. In the 0.1-3.0 mg/kg groups, partial responders had among the lowest normalized peripheral clonal expansion, particularly in CD8+ T cells.

The trial excluded patients who had a history of autoimmune disease or were on systemic immunosuppression. Peripheral blood for TCR sequencing was collected from all dose cohorts at baseline, on cycle 4 day 1, and on cycle 7 day 1. Samples were obtained from an open-label, multicenter, first-in-human phase I dose-escalation trial of ivuxolimab. The trial enrolled adults with locally advanced or metastatic head and neck squamous cell, hepatocellular, melanoma or renal cell carcinoma. Before TCR sequencing, CD4+ T cells and CD8+ T cells from peripheral blood were sorted into separate populations. With regard to this clone: Its binding antigen is unknown. Per-base qualities were not stored, and no clone one base away is much larger.

For sequencing of the TCRbeta CDR3 region, genomic DNA was extracted from the sorted cells. The immunoSEQ Assay was used to sequence the TCRbeta CDR3 regions. As stored in TCRdb, this immuneACCESS dataset retains in-frame rearrangements with V and J assigned. A fraction of the clones does not appear; measured against another copy, unresolved V genes explain less than half of the discrepancy, and the remainder lacks a known reason. The sample data list about 25,000 clones, and around 80% of these were observed just once. The ten largest make up around 1.4% of the sample. The CDR3 measures 14 amino acids from cysteine to phenylalanine. The read is trimmed to its CDR3 DNA, 42 bases read in frame from base 1. The germline V gene supplies CDR1 SGHTA and CDR2 FQGNSA. V has 6 bases trimmed and J has 2 bases trimmed; junction bases matching no gene number 4.

The chain employs TRBV7-2 and TRBJ2-3, and TRBD2 aligns with 8 junction nucleotides. The source was CD4+ or CD8+ T cells sorted from blood, collected in a trial of the OX40 agonist ivuxolimab. The receptor's source is an adult with an advanced solid tumor such as melanoma, head and neck, liver or kidney cancer. The nucleotides read TGTGCCAGCAGACCTAGCGGGTTCACAGATACGCAGTATTTT. It translates as CASRPSGFTDTQYF. The CDR3, completed at both ends by the reference TRBV7-2 and TRBJ2-3 genes, gives the full variable domain GAGVSQSPSNKVTEKGKDVELRCDPISGHTALYWYRQSLGQGLEFLIYFQGNSAPDKSGLPSDRFSAERTGGSVSTLTIQRTQQEDSAVYLCASRPSGFTDTQYFGPGTRLTVL.